The next 25 T cell receptor beta chains were all read from a single sample in a study of shared clonotypes between healthy human individuals. TCRdb keeps only in-frame clones here, not all; method: immunoSEQ multiplex PCR. The sample consists of around 1.1 million clones, around three quarters of them appearing once. The sequenced material came from memory CD4+ T cells from PBMCs. As for subset: CD45RA-negative fraction. The receptors originated from a man aged 18 to 30 in good health. Some clones in this sample may be carry-over from other donors' samples.

This chain uses TRBV7-2 with TRBJ1-2, with D possibly TRBD1 on 5 matching bases. Germline CDR1 SGHTA, CDR2 FQGNSA. The ends were cut back, 1 base at V and 8 bases at J, with 14 bases in the middle. The CDR3 loop spans 14 amino acids. In DNA form, the CDR3 reads TGTGCCAGCAGCTTAGGTTTCCAGGGTGGGGGCTACACCTTC. It codes for CASSLGFQGGGYTF. Looking up the rest from reference TRBV7-2 and TRBJ1-2 gives the full variable domain: GAGVSQSPSNKVTEKGKDVELRCDPISGHTALYWYRQSLGQGLEFLIYFQGNSAPDKSGLPSDRFSAERTGGSVSTLTIQRTQQEDSAVYLCASSLGFQGGGYTFGSGTRLTVV.

The J gene is TRBJ2-3, the V gene TRBV5-1; either TRBD1 or TRBD2 may fit D (5 bases each). Trimming took off 3 bases at V and 0 bases at J, with 14 bases between the two ends. This CDR3 is built from 16 residues. Germline CDR1 SGHRS, CDR2 YFSETQ. The CDR3 here is CASSSLPGPSTDTQYF. The CDR3, as DNA: TGCGCCAGCAGCTCATTACCGGGACCTAGCACAGATACGCAGTATTTT.

The chain links TRBV19 to TRBJ2-3; 9 nucleotides agree with TRBD1. The trim removed 6 bases at V and 6 bases at J, leaving 10 bases unmatched. From germline, CDR1 is LNHDA and CDR2 SQIVND (reference sequence). The CDR3 consists of 15 residues. CDR3 amino acids: CASSKTGTGTDTQYF. The CDR3 bases are TGTGCCAGTAGCAAAACCGGGACAGGGACGGATACGCAGTATTTT.

There are a few counts of this clone. The same CDR3 is also encoded by other DNA sequences in this sample. This chain joins TRBV28 and TRBJ1-2; D ambiguous. V was cut by 5 bases and J by 5 bases, with 6 bases left in between. The CDR3 is made up of 11 amino acids. From germline, CDR1 is MDHEN and CDR2 SYDVKM. Written as DNA, the CDR3 is TGTGCCAGCAGTGGTGGTTATGGCTACACCTTC. It specifies CASSGGYGYTF.

The V and J genes are TRBV30 and TRBJ2-7; 14 nucleotides agree with TRBD2. This CDR3 comprises 14 residues. The ends lost 8 bases at V and 8 bases at J; junction bases unmatched: 11. CDR1 and CDR2 (germline): GTSNPN, SVGIG (reference sequence). DNA for the CDR3: TGTGCCAGCAGTCCGGGACTAGCGGGAGACAAGCAGTACTTC. This gives the protein CASSPGLAGDKQYF.

The CDR3 spells CASNRGRTDTQYF. CDR3 DNA: TGTGCCAGCAACAGGGGCCGGACAGATACGCAGTATTTT. This chain uses TRBV28 with TRBJ2-3; 7 bases agree with TRBD1. J gave up 3 bases and V 7 bases, and 4 bases lay outside the gene matches. Germline-derived CDR1 and CDR2 are MDHEN and SYDVKM. The CDR3 runs 13 residues.

The chain's CDR3 is CASSQGRGRKHF. CDR3 sequence (DNA): TGTGCCAGCAGCCAAGGACGGGGGCGCAAGCATTTT. The chain is built from TRBV14 and TRBJ1-5, with D perhaps matching TRBD1 (6 bases). CDR3 length equals 12 residues. Between the trimmed V and J ends, which lost 1 base and 14 bases, there was a span of 12 bases. Per the germline V gene, CDR1 is SGHDN and CDR2 is FVKESK.

This clone was detected ten times or more. In the same sample, other DNA sequences code for this CDR3. The chain couples TRBV2 to TRBJ1-1; no clear D gene. The germline gives CDR1 SNHLY, CDR2 FYNNEI. The CDR3 loop spans 14 amino acids. V lost 4 bases and J 0 bases, leaving 9 bases between the germline ends. This CDR3 is CASSVTAMNTEAFF. The CDR3 nucleotides read TGTGCCAGCAGTGTTACAGCTATGAACACTGAAGCTTTCTTT.

The J gene is TRBJ1-5, the V gene TRBV5-1, with D possibly being TRBD1 (5 bases). The CDR3 contains 17 residues. V was clipped by 4 bases and J by 4 bases, with 21 bases between them. Germline V gives CDR1 SGHRS, CDR2 YFSETQ. The CDR3 sequence is CASSPMGLDRQNQPQHF. The CDR3 bases are TGCGCCAGCAGCCCGATGGGGCTAGACAGACAAAATCAGCCCCAGCATTTT.

This clone was seen a few times. The chain carries TRBV28 and TRBJ1-2; 8 nucleotides agree with TRBD1. Germline assignment: CDR1 MDHEN and CDR2 SYDVKM. This CDR3 has 15 residues. V lost 7 bases, J lost 8 bases, and 15 bases stayed unmatched. This chain's CDR3 is CASMTGAGSKEGYTF. The CDR3 region has the DNA TGTGCCAGCATGACAGGGGCTGGGAGTAAGGAAGGCTACACCTTC.

V gene TRBV10-3 combines with J gene TRBJ1-5; maybe TRBD1 (5 bases). The CDR3 is 13 residues long. The V end was cut by 7 bases, the J end by 4 bases, with 11 bases between. Germline CDR1 is ENHRY and CDR2 is SYGVKD. The CDR3 DNA sequence: TGTGCCATCACCCGGGACCTAAATCAGCCCCAGCATTTT. It is translated as CAITRDLNQPQHF.

This clone was seen a handful of times. Mismatch with germline at one junction end may stem from a read error. V and J are TRBV28 and TRBJ2-1; 9 bases are shared with TRBD2. The germline V gene has CDR1 MDHEN and CDR2 SYDVKM. CDR3 length: 17 residues. The CDR3 here is CASHRRGGRGSHNEQFF. The CDR3 DNA sequence: TGTGCCAGCCATAGGCGGGGGGGCAGGGGCTCCCACAATGAGCAGTTCTTC.

V gene TRBV6-1 combines with J gene TRBJ2-7; D is perhaps TRBD1 (6 bases). V gave up 2 bases and J gave up 3 bases, with 11 bases separating them. Germline CDR1 reads MNHNS; CDR2 reads SASEGT. The CDR3 is made up of 14 amino acids. The CDR3 bases are TGTGCCAGCAGTGAAAACAGGGCACTCTACGAGCAGTACTTC. It is translated as CASSENRALYEQYF.

The chain couples TRBV4-1 to TRBJ2-1, with 9 bases fitting TRBD2. The V gene end was trimmed by 3 bases and the J gene end by 0 bases; junction bases not matched to a gene: 3. Germline values: CDR1 MGHRA, CDR2 YSYEKL. CDR3 length: 16 amino acids. CDR3 in DNA: TGCGCCAGCAGCCAGGTACTAGCGGGCTCCTACAATGAGCAGTTCTTC. Protein sequence: CASSQVLAGSYNEQFF.

This chain links TRBV7-9 with TRBJ2-5; 14 nucleotides align to TRBD2. The CDR3 consists of 16 residues. Germline CDR1 and CDR2: SEHNR and FQNEAQ (reference sequence). The V gene end was trimmed by 3 bases and the J gene end by 4 bases; junction bases not matched to a gene: 4. CDR3 in amino acids: CASSLGLAGEGETQYF. The CDR3 DNA sequence: TGTGCCAGCAGCTTGGGACTAGCGGGAGAGGGAGAGACCCAGTACTTC.

The chain employs TRBV30 and TRBJ1-3, with D tentatively TRBD1 (5 bases). This CDR3 contains 14 residues. Germline V gives CDR1 GTSNPN, CDR2 SVGIG (reference sequence). The V end lost 1 base, the J end lost 3 bases, and 10 bases lay between the germline ends. The CDR3 sequence is CAWSEGSRGNTIYF. The CDR3 region has the DNA TGTGCCTGGAGTGAGGGGTCGCGTGGAAACACCATATATTTT.

V gene TRBV7-2 combines with J gene TRBJ2-3; D possibly corresponds to TRBD1 (6 bases). This CDR3 region has 14 residues. CDR1 is SGHTA and CDR2 is FQGNSA in the germline V gene. V was pared by 4 bases and J by 3 bases, with 11 bases between. CDR3 loop: CASSSLGTTDTQYF. CDR3 nucleotides: TGTGCCAGCAGCTCTCTGGGGACAACAGATACGCAGTATTTT.

The CDR3 DNA is TGTGCCAGCTCAGGGGCCCGCAATCAGCCCCAGCATTTT. This gives the protein CASSGARNQPQHF. The chain combines TRBV6-1 with TRBJ1-5; D is possibly TRBD1 (6 bases). Germline CDR1 reads MNHNS; CDR2 reads SASEGT. The germline V and J ends were trimmed by 8 bases and 2 bases, with 10 bases remaining between them. The CDR3 has 13 residues.

V is TRBV28 and J is TRBJ1-5; possible D gene TRBD1, 5 bases. V lost 5 bases to trimming and J lost 4 bases, with 15 bases between them. The germline V gene has CDR1 MDHEN and CDR2 SYDVKM. CDR3 length: 15 residues. The CDR3 is CASSRPPGENQPQHF. The CDR3, as DNA: TGTGCCAGCAGTAGGCCCCCGGGGGAAAATCAGCCCCAGCATTTT.

This clone has just a few counts. V usage is TRBV7-2 and J usage is TRBJ2-1; D is tentatively TRBD1 or TRBD2 (6 bases each). The V gene lost 4 bases and the J gene lost 7 bases, with 23 bases spanning the gap. This CDR3 has 17 amino acids. Germline-derived CDR1 and CDR2 are SGHTA and FQGNSA. CDR3 sequence reads: CASSSSRELKGGNEQFF. As DNA, the CDR3 is TGTGCCAGCAGCTCCTCTCGGGAGTTAAAGGGGGGAAATGAGCAGTTCTTC.

Remarks on this clone: Other DNA sequences in this sample translate to the same CDR3. This chain uses TRBV9 with TRBJ2-5; D gene ambiguous. The CDR3 runs to 13 residues. Germline V CDR1 and CDR2: SGDLS, YYNGEE. The V end was cut by 0 bases, the J end by 5 bases, with 8 bases between. The CDR3 sequence is CASSVDLGETQYF. In DNA form, the CDR3 reads TGTGCCAGCAGCGTAGATCTTGGGGAGACCCAGTACTTC.

The chain employs TRBV5-4 and TRBJ2-5; 7 bases fit TRBD2. This CDR3 has 14 amino acids. Germline V CDR1 and CDR2: SGHNT, YYREEE (reference sequence). With V trimmed by 0 bases and J by 5 bases, 4 bases remained unmatched. The CDR3 region is CASSLERDSETQYF. The CDR3 nucleotides are TGTGCCAGCAGCTTGGAGCGGGATTCCGAGACCCAGTACTTC.

The rearrangement joins TRBV18 to TRBJ1-1, with D possibly TRBD1 on 5 matching bases. CDR1 is KGHSH, CDR2 LQKENI, per germline. V lost 0 bases to trimming and J lost 3 bases, with 17 bases between them. This CDR3 has 17 amino acids. The CDR3 nucleotides are TGTGCCAGCTCACCACCATCAGGGTTGGGGGTGGACACTGAAGCTTTCTTT. This encodes CASSPPSGLGVDTEAFF. Full variable domain (remainder filled in from reference TRBV18 and TRBJ1-1): NAGVMQNPRHLVRRRGQEARLRCSPMKGHSHVYWYRQLPEEGLKFMVYLQKENIIDESGMPKERFSAEFPKEGPSILRIQQVVRGDSAAYFCASSPPSGLGVDTEAFFGQGTRLTVV.

The chain carries TRBV5-6 and TRBJ2-7; unclear D gene. The length of the CDR3 is 17 residues. Germline values: CDR1 SGHDT, CDR2 YYEEEE. V was pared by 4 bases and J by 3 bases, with 23 bases between. Here the CDR3 DNA reads TGTGCCAGCAGCCGTTCCGTTGAGGTTTTTGGGCGCTACGAGCAGTACTTC. Its translation is CASSRSVEVFGRYEQYF. Complete variable domain (other parts from reference TRBV5-6 and TRBJ2-7): DAGVTQSPTHLIKTRGQQVTLRCSPKSGHDTVSWYQQALGQGPQFIFQYYEEEERQRGNFPDRFSGHQFPNYSSELNVNALLLGDSALYLCASSRSVEVFGRYEQYFGPGTRLTVT.

V and J are TRBV4-1 and TRBJ2-7, with D hard to call. The ends were cut back, 0 bases at V and 4 bases at J, with 13 bases in the middle. The CDR3 runs to 15 residues. The germline V gene has CDR1 MGHRA and CDR2 YSYEKL. As DNA, the CDR3 is TGCGCCAGCAGCCAAGATCGGTCGCAGGTTTACGAGCAGTACTTC. Encoded protein: CASSQDRSQVYEQYF.